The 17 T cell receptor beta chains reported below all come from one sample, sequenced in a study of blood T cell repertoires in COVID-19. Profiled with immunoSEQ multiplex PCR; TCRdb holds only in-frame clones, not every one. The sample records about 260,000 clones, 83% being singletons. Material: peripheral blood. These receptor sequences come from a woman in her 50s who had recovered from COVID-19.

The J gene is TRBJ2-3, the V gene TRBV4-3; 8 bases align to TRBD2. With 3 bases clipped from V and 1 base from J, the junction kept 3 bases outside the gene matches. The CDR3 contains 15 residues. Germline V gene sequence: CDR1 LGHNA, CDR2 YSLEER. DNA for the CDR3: TGCGCCAGCAGCCAGAGAGCGGGGGGCACAGATACGCAGTATTTT. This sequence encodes CASSQRAGGTDTQYF.

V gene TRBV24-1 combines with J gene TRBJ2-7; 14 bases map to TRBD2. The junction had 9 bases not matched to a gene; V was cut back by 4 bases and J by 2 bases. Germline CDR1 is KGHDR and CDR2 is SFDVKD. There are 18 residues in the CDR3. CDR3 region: CATSDSGTSGSYPYEQYF. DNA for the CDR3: TGTGCCACCAGTGACTCCGGGACTAGCGGGAGTTATCCCTACGAGCAGTACTTC.

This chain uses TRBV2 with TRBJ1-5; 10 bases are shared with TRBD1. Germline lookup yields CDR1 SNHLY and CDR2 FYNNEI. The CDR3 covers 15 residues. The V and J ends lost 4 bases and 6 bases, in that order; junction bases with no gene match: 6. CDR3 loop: CASSASTGGSQPQHF. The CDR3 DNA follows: TGTGCCAGCAGTGCGTCGACAGGGGGCTCTCAGCCCCAGCATTTT.

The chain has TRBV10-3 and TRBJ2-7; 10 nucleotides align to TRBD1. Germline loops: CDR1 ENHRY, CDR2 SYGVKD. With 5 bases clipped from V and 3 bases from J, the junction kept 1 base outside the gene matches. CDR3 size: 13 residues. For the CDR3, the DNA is TGTGCCATCAGTCGGGACAGGGGCTACGAGCAGTACTTC. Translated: CAISRDRGYEQYF.

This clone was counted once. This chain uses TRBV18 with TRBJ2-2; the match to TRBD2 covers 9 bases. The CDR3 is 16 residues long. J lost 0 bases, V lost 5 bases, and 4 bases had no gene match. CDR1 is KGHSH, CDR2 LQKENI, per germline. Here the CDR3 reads CASSTASGTNTGELFF. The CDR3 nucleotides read TGTGCCAGCTCAACGGCTAGCGGGACGAACACCGGGGAGCTGTTTTTT.

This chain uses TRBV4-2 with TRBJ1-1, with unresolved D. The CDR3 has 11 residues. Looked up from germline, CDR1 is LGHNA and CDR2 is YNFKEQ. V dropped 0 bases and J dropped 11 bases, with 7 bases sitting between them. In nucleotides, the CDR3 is TGTGCCAGCAGCCAAGAGCTAGAGGCTTTCTTT. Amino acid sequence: CASSQELEAFF.

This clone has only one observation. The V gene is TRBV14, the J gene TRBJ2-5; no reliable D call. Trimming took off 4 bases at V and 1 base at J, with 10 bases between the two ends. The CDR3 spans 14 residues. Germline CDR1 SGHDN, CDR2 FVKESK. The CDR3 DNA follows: TGTGCCAGCAGCCCTTCTCCTCGCCAAGAGACCCAGTACTTC. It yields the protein CASSPSPRQETQYF. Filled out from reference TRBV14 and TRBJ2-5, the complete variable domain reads EAGVTQFPSHSVIEKGQTVTLRCDPISGHDNLYWYRRVMGKEIKFLLHFVKESKQDESGMPNNRFLAERTGGTYSTLKVQPAELEDSGVYFCASSPSPRQETQYFGPGTRLLVL.

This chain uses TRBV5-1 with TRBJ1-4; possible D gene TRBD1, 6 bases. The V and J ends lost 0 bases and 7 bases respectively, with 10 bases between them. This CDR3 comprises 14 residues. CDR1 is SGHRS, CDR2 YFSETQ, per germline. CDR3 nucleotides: TGCGCCAGCAGCTTGGGGGGGCTTAGTGAAAAACTGTTTTTT. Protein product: CASSLGGLSEKLFF. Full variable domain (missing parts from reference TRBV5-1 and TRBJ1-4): KAGVTQTPRYLIKTRGQQVTLSCSPISGHRSVSWYQQTPGQGLQFLFEYFSETQRNKGNFPGRFSGRQFSNSRSEMNVSTLELGDSALYLCASSLGGLSEKLFFGSGTQLSVL.

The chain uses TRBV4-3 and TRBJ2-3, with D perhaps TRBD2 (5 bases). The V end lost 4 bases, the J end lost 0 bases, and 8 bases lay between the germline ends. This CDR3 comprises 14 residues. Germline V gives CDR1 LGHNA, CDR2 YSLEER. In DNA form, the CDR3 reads TGCGCCAGCAGCCGGACTCGCAGCACAGATACGCAGTATTTT. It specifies CASSRTRSTDTQYF.

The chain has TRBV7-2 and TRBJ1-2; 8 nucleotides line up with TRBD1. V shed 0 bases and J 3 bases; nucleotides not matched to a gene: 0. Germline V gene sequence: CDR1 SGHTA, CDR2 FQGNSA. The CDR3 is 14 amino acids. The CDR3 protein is CASSLATGDYGYTF. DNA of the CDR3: TGTGCCAGCAGCTTAGCGACAGGGGACTATGGCTACACCTTC.

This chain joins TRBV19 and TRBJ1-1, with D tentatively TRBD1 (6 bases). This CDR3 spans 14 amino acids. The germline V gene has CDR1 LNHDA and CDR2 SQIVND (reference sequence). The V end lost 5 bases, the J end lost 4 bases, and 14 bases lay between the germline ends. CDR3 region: CASSAGTRGTEAFF. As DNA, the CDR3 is TGTGCCAGTAGTGCCGGGACACGGGGCACTGAAGCTTTCTTT.

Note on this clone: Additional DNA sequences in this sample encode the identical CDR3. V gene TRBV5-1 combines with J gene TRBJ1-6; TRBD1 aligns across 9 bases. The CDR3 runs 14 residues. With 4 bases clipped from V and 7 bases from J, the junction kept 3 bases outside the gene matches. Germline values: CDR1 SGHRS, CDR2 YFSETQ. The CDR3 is CASSPGQGNSPLHF. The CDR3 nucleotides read TGCGCCAGCAGCCCGGGACAGGGCAATTCACCCCTCCACTTT. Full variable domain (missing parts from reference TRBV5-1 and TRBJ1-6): KAGVTQTPRYLIKTRGQQVTLSCSPISGHRSVSWYQQTPGQGLQFLFEYFSETQRNKGNFPGRFSGRQFSNSRSEMNVSTLELGDSALYLCASSPGQGNSPLHFGNGTRLTVT.

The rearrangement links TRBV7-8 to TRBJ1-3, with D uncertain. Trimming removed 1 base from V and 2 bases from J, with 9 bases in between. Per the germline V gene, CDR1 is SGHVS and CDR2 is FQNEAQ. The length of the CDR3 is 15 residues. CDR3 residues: CASSLVAAAGNTIYF. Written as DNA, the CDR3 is TGTGCCAGCAGCTTAGTGGCGGCAGCTGGAAACACCATATATTTT.

The CDR3 nucleotides are TGTGCCAGCAGCCCGCGAGGGGGTTACACAGATACGCAGTATTTT. Encoded protein: CASSPRGGYTDTQYF. The genes are TRBV3-1 (or the pseudogene TRBV3-2) and TRBJ2-3; TRBD1 might be the D (6 bases). The CDR3 is made up of 15 amino acids. The germline V gene encodes CDR1 LGHDT and CDR2 YNNKEL (reference sequence). The germline V and J ends were trimmed by 4 bases and 2 bases, with 13 bases remaining between them.

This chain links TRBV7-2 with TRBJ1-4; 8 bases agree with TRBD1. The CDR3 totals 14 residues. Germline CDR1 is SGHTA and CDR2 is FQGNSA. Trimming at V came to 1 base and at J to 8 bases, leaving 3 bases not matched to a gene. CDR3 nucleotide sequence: TGTGCCAGCAGCTTAGACAGGGGGAGGGAAAAACTGTTTTTT. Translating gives CASSLDRGREKLFF. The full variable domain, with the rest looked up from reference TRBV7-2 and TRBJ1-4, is GAGVSQSPSNKVTEKGKDVELRCDPISGHTALYWYRQSLGQGLEFLIYFQGNSAPDKSGLPSDRFSAERTGGSVSTLTIQRTQQEDSAVYLCASSLDRGREKLFFGSGTQLSVL.

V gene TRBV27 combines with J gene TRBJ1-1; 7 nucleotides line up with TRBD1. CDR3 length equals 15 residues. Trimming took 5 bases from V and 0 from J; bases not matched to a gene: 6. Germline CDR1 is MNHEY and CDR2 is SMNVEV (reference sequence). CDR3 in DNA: TGTGCCAGCAGTCTAACAGGGGTGGTGAACACTGAAGCTTTCTTT. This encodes CASSLTGVVNTEAFF.

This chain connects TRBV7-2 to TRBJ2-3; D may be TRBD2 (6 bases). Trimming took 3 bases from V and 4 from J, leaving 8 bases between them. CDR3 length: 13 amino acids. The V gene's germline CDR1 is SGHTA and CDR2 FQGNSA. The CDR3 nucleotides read TGTGCCAGCAGCTTCGGGGGTGCAGATACGCAGTATTTT. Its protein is CASSFGGADTQYF.